This TCR beta chain is drawn from a study of cytomegalovirus exposure and HLA in healthy donors. The germline gives CDR1 SGHTA, CDR2 FQGNSA. V lost 4 bases, J lost 4 bases, and 2 bases stayed unmatched. The CDR3 has 15 residues. The PCR used 60 Vbeta and 13 Jbeta primers. Assay: immunoSEQ multiplex PCR; the TCRdb copy retains only in-frame clones and omits some. The table records about 190,000 clones, over 75% of them present only once. This TCR was sampled from a man between 35 and 55 years old in good health and CMV-seropositive. The sample comprised PBMCs. This rearrangement joins TRBV7-2 to TRBJ2-2; TRBD2 aligns across 11 bases. CDR3 coding DNA: TGTGCCAGCAGCTGGGGGACTAGCGGCACCGGGGAGCTGTTTTTT. It encodes CASSWGTSGTGELFF.